Listed below are T cell receptor beta chains from one sample, sequenced in a study of OX40 agonist ivuxolimab in advanced cancers. The repertoire was sequenced with immunoSEQ multiplex PCR; TCRdb's copy has only in-frame clones and lacks some. Of tens of thousands of clones listed, 75% to 95% are singletons. This specimen consisted of CD4+ or CD8+ T cells sorted from blood, obtained in a trial of the OX40 agonist ivuxolimab. These TCRs come from an adult with an advanced solid tumor such as melanoma, head and neck, liver or kidney cancer. Both conserved end residues are part of each CDR3. A D gene is named only where the DNA matches it firmly. Part of the rows lack a size; the others show once, few, many or a class for expanded clones.

v_gene: TRBV25-1; d_gene: -; abundance: -; j_gene: TRBJ2-1; CDR3nt: TGTGCCAGCGGGGGGCCCTGGCTAACGGAGCAGTTCTTC; CDR3aa: CASGGPWLTEQFF
v_gene: TRBV19; d_gene: -; abundance: -; j_gene: TRBJ2-2; CDR3nt: TGTGCCACCCATGCGAGGTACACCGGGGAGCTGTTTTTT; CDR3aa: CATHARYTGELFF
v_gene: TRBV27; d_gene: -; abundance: once; j_gene: TRBJ2-1; CDR3nt: TGTGCCAGCAGCCCCGGGTCCTACAATGAGCAGTTCTTC; CDR3aa: CASSPGSYNEQFF
v_gene: TRBV5-4; d_gene: -; abundance: -; j_gene: TRBJ2-5; CDR3nt: TGTGCCAGCAGCTTGTGGGGCCGAGAGACCCAGTACTTC; CDR3aa: CASSLWGRETQYF
v_gene: TRBV4-3; d_gene: -; abundance: -; j_gene: TRBJ2-1; CDR3nt: TGCGCCAGCAGCCAAGATTACAGGGGGGGGTTATGGGATGAGCAGTTCTTC; CDR3aa: CASSQDYRGGLWDEQFF
v_gene: TRBV19; d_gene: -; abundance: -; j_gene: TRBJ1-5; CDR3nt: TGTGCCAGTAGTATAGTTCCAGGGGTTAAACACAATCAGCCCCAGCATTTT; CDR3aa: CASSIVPGVKHNQPQHF
v_gene: TRBV6-6; d_gene: -; abundance: -; j_gene: TRBJ2-3; CDR3nt: TGTGCCAGCAGTTTGGGCTTCACAGATACGCAGTATTTT; CDR3aa: CASSLGFTDTQYF
v_gene: TRBV4-2; d_gene: TRBD1; abundance: -; j_gene: TRBJ1-2; CDR3nt: TGTGCCAGCAGCCAAGAACGACAGGGGGCGAGTGGCTACACCTTC; CDR3aa: CASSQERQGASGYTF
v_gene: TRBV7-3; d_gene: TRBD2; abundance: -; j_gene: TRBJ2-7; CDR3nt: TGTGCCAGCAGCGCGATAAGCGGGGGGGCGGGAGAGCAGTACTTC; CDR3aa: CASSAISGGAGEQYF
v_gene: TRBV28; d_gene: -; abundance: -; j_gene: TRBJ1-2; CDR3nt: TGTGCCAGCAGTTTGCCCGGGGGGATTGTTAACTATGGCTACACCTTC; CDR3aa: CASSLPGGIVNYGYTF
v_gene: TRBV19; d_gene: TRBD1; abundance: once; j_gene: TRBJ1-5; CDR3nt: TGTGCCAGTAGTACCCAGGGGGGAATTGTTCAGCCCCAGCATTTT; CDR3aa: CASSTQGGIVQPQHF
v_gene: TRBV30; d_gene: -; abundance: -; j_gene: TRBJ2-7; CDR3nt: TGTGCCTGGAATGGGGGGAGTTTCCCTAGCTACGAGCAGTACTTC; CDR3aa: CAWNGGSFPSYEQYF
v_gene: TRBV7-9; d_gene: -; abundance: -; j_gene: TRBJ2-7; CDR3nt: TGTGCCAGCAGCTCCTGGACAGCCTACGAGCAGTACTTC; CDR3aa: CASSSWTAYEQYF
v_gene: TRBV30; d_gene: -; abundance: few; j_gene: TRBJ1-1; CDR3nt: TGTGCCTGGAGTGTACTGGACACTGAAGCTTTCTTT; CDR3aa: CAWSVLDTEAFF
v_gene: TRBV2; d_gene: TRBD1; abundance: -; j_gene: TRBJ1-4; CDR3nt: TGTGCCAGCAGCAGACAGGGGGGAGAGGAAAAACTGTTTTTT; CDR3aa: CASSRQGGEEKLFF
v_gene: TRBV12-5; d_gene: -; abundance: -; j_gene: TRBJ1-3; CDR3nt: TGTGCTAGTGGTTTGGTGCCGAAGGCTGGAAACACCATATATTTT; CDR3aa: CASGLVPKAGNTIYF
v_gene: TRBV6-5; d_gene: -; abundance: -; j_gene: TRBJ2-1; CDR3nt: TGTGCCAGCAGTTACGCGGGACCAACCTACAATGAGCAGTTCTTC; CDR3aa: CASSYAGPTYNEQFF
v_gene: TRBV28; d_gene: TRBD1; abundance: -; j_gene: TRBJ2-1; CDR3nt: TGTGCCAGCAGCCCTTTACAGGGGGCCGACAATGAGCAGTTCTTC; CDR3aa: CASSPLQGADNEQFF
v_gene: TRBV7-9; d_gene: TRBD1; abundance: few; j_gene: TRBJ1-2; CDR3nt: TGTGCCAGCAGCTTCGGGACAGGGGACTATGGCTACACCTTC; CDR3aa: CASSFGTGDYGYTF
v_gene: TRBV9; d_gene: -; abundance: -; j_gene: TRBJ2-1; CDR3nt: TGTGCCAGCAACGGCGGGGGCGGCTCCTACAATGAGCAGTTCTTC; CDR3aa: CASNGGGGSYNEQFF
v_gene: TRBV6-6; d_gene: -; abundance: -; j_gene: TRBJ1-1; CDR3nt: TGTGCCAGCAGTTACTCGCTGGGCACTGAAGCTTTCTTT; CDR3aa: CASSYSLGTEAFF
v_gene: TRBV28; d_gene: -; abundance: -; j_gene: TRBJ1-2; CDR3nt: TGTGCCACTATCCTCCGGGGGGTTAATGGCTACACCTTC; CDR3aa: CATILRGVNGYTF
v_gene: TRBV7-9; d_gene: TRBD1; abundance: -; j_gene: TRBJ1-2; CDR3nt: TGTGCCAGCAGCGGAGGGGGGGACAGAAGTCTGTTCACTGGTGGCTACACCTTC; CDR3aa: CASSGGGDRSLFTGGYTF
v_gene: TRBV19; d_gene: TRBD1; abundance: -; j_gene: TRBJ1-4; CDR3nt: TGTGCCAGTAGTGCTGACAGGGAAGGAGAGGGTGAAAAACTGTTTTTT; CDR3aa: CASSADREGEGEKLFF
v_gene: TRBV5-5; d_gene: -; abundance: once; j_gene: TRBJ1-5; CDR3nt: TGTGCCAGCACCCCAGGGGCTATCCTGAGGGGCAATCAGCCCCAGCATTTT; CDR3aa: CASTPGAILRGNQPQHF
v_gene: TRBV6-1; d_gene: -; abundance: -; j_gene: TRBJ1-5; CDR3nt: TGTGCCAGCAGTGAAGGGGTGGGACAGCCCCAGCATTTT; CDR3aa: CASSEGVGQPQHF
v_gene: TRBV25-1; d_gene: -; abundance: -; j_gene: TRBJ1-1; CDR3nt: TGTGCCAGCAGTGAATGGGTAGGGGCGAACACTGAAGCTTTCTTT; CDR3aa: CASSEWVGANTEAFF
v_gene: TRBV6-5; d_gene: TRBD1; abundance: -; j_gene: TRBJ1-2; CDR3nt: TGTGCCAGCAGCCCTTACAGGGGCCTTGGGGGCTACACCTTC; CDR3aa: CASSPYRGLGGYTF
v_gene: TRBV9; d_gene: -; abundance: -; j_gene: TRBJ2-3; CDR3nt: TGTGCCAGCAGCGACCCGGGCGGCACAGATACGCAGTATTTT; CDR3aa: CASSDPGGTDTQYF
v_gene: TRBV27; d_gene: TRBD2; abundance: once; j_gene: TRBJ2-1; CDR3nt: TGTGCCAGCAGTTTATCATCTAGCGGCAATGAGCAGTTCTTC; CDR3aa: CASSLSSSGNEQFF
v_gene: TRBV28; d_gene: -; abundance: -; j_gene: TRBJ2-1; CDR3nt: TGTGCCAGCAGTACCCATTTTGACACTCGACGTTCCTACAATGAGCAGTTCTTC; CDR3aa: CASSTHFDTRRSYNEQFF
v_gene: TRBV5-1; d_gene: -; abundance: -; j_gene: TRBJ2-6; CDR3nt: TGCGCCAGCAGCTTGAGAGGGGTAGGAAGCCTCTCGGGGGCCAACGTCCTGACTTTC; CDR3aa: CASSLRGVGSLSGANVLTF
v_gene: TRBV28; d_gene: -; abundance: -; j_gene: TRBJ1-3; CDR3nt: TGTGCCAGCAGTTTTGCGTTCTCTGGAAACACCATATATTTT; CDR3aa: CASSFAFSGNTIYF
v_gene: TRBV11-2; d_gene: TRBD2; abundance: -; j_gene: TRBJ2-1; CDR3nt: TGTGCCAGCAGCCCGCGACTAGCAGTCAAGGTTTCGGATGAGCAGTTCTTC; CDR3aa: CASSPRLAVKVSDEQFF
v_gene: TRBV6-5; d_gene: -; abundance: -; j_gene: TRBJ2-1; CDR3nt: TGTGCCAGCAGTTACGGCGGATACAATGAGCAGTTCTTC; CDR3aa: CASSYGGYNEQFF
v_gene: TRBV28; d_gene: -; abundance: -; j_gene: TRBJ2-3; CDR3nt: TGTGCCAGCAGTTCCCGGCTAGTCAGGGTCGCAGATACGCAGTATTTT; CDR3aa: CASSSRLVRVADTQYF
v_gene: TRBV6-5; d_gene: -; abundance: -; j_gene: TRBJ2-5; CDR3nt: TGTGCCAGCAGTTACTCACGGGGCGTTCAAGAGACCCAGTACTTC; CDR3aa: CASSYSRGVQETQYF
v_gene: TRBV7-3; d_gene: TRBD1; abundance: once; j_gene: TRBJ2-5; CDR3nt: TGTGCCAGCAGCCCCCTGGGGACAGGGGGACAAGAGACCCAGTACTTC; CDR3aa: CASSPLGTGGQETQYF
v_gene: TRBV7-8; d_gene: -; abundance: -; j_gene: TRBJ1-5; CDR3nt: TGTGCCAGCAGCTTAGCGGCCGGTCAGCCCCAGCATTTT; CDR3aa: CASSLAAGQPQHF
v_gene: TRBV4-3; d_gene: TRBD1; abundance: -; j_gene: TRBJ2-1; CDR3nt: TGCGCCAGCAGCCAAGATTCGGGCAGGGGGCCCAATGAGCAGTTCTTC; CDR3aa: CASSQDSGRGPNEQFF
v_gene: TRBV27; d_gene: TRBD1; abundance: -; j_gene: TRBJ1-5; CDR3nt: TGTGCCAGCAGAGGGACAGCCCGAGGGAGCAATCAGCCCCAGCATTTT; CDR3aa: CASRGTARGSNQPQHF
v_gene: TRBV28; d_gene: -; abundance: -; j_gene: TRBJ1-3; CDR3nt: TGTGCCAGCAGTTTATTCTCCGAAGGCCACTCTGGAAACACCATATATTTT; CDR3aa: CASSLFSEGHSGNTIYF
v_gene: TRBV28; d_gene: -; abundance: -; j_gene: TRBJ1-5; CDR3nt: TGTGCCAGCAGTTACCGGGAAATCAATCAGCCCCAGCATTTT; CDR3aa: CASSYREINQPQHF
v_gene: TRBV27; d_gene: -; abundance: -; j_gene: TRBJ2-3; CDR3nt: TGTGCCAGCAGTTCCTCAACGGGAGCAGATACGCAGTATTTT; CDR3aa: CASSSSTGADTQYF
v_gene: TRBV4-1; d_gene: -; abundance: -; j_gene: TRBJ1-2; CDR3nt: TGCGCCAGCAGCCAAGAGACAGGCCCTTATGGCTACACCTTC; CDR3aa: CASSQETGPYGYTF
v_gene: TRBV15; d_gene: TRBD2; abundance: -; j_gene: TRBJ2-3; CDR3nt: TGTGCCACCAGCACTCTAGCGGCAGATACGCAGTATTTT; CDR3aa: CATSTLAADTQYF
v_gene: TRBV5-3; d_gene: -; abundance: -; j_gene: TRBJ2-3; CDR3nt: TGTGCCAGAAGCTTTCTAGATGCAGATACGCAGTATTTT; CDR3aa: CARSFLDADTQYF
v_gene: TRBV28; d_gene: -; abundance: -; j_gene: TRBJ1-5; CDR3nt: TGTGCCAGCAGTTTCGGACCTTACGTTAACCAGCCCCAGCATTTT; CDR3aa: CASSFGPYVNQPQHF
v_gene: TRBV6-5; d_gene: -; abundance: -; j_gene: TRBJ2-1; CDR3nt: TGTGCCAGCAGTTACTCTTGGGGGTACAATGAGCAGTTCTTC; CDR3aa: CASSYSWGYNEQFF
v_gene: TRBV13; d_gene: -; abundance: -; j_gene: TRBJ1-2; CDR3nt: TGTGCCAGCAGTACCAGGGGACTGAATGGCTACACCTTC; CDR3aa: CASSTRGLNGYTF
v_gene: TRBV4-3; d_gene: -; abundance: once; j_gene: TRBJ1-1; CDR3nt: TGCGCCAGCAGCCAATATCCCGAGTCAGATCCGATGAACACTGAAGCTTTCTTT; CDR3aa: CASSQYPESDPMNTEAFF
v_gene: TRBV6-6; d_gene: -; abundance: -; j_gene: TRBJ2-7; CDR3nt: TGTGCCAGCAGTTATGAGAGGGGGGACCTCTACGAGCAGTACTTC; CDR3aa: CASSYERGDLYEQYF
v_gene: TRBV28; d_gene: -; abundance: -; j_gene: TRBJ2-3; CDR3nt: TGTGCCAGCAGTTTAGGCCCCACAGATACGCAGTATTTT; CDR3aa: CASSLGPTDTQYF
v_gene: TRBV28; d_gene: -; abundance: -; j_gene: TRBJ2-7; CDR3nt: TGTGCCAGCAGTTTATTCTACGAGCAGTACTTC; CDR3aa: CASSLFYEQYF
v_gene: TRBV6-6; d_gene: TRBD2; abundance: -; j_gene: TRBJ2-1; CDR3nt: TGTGCCAGCAGCCCCATTGGGCGGGAGAAGTTCGATGAGCAGTTCTTC; CDR3aa: CASSPIGREKFDEQFF
v_gene: TRBV19; d_gene: -; abundance: -; j_gene: TRBJ1-5; CDR3nt: TGTGCCAGTGAGATAAGGGGATTCGGTCAGCCCCAGCATTTT; CDR3aa: CASEIRGFGQPQHF